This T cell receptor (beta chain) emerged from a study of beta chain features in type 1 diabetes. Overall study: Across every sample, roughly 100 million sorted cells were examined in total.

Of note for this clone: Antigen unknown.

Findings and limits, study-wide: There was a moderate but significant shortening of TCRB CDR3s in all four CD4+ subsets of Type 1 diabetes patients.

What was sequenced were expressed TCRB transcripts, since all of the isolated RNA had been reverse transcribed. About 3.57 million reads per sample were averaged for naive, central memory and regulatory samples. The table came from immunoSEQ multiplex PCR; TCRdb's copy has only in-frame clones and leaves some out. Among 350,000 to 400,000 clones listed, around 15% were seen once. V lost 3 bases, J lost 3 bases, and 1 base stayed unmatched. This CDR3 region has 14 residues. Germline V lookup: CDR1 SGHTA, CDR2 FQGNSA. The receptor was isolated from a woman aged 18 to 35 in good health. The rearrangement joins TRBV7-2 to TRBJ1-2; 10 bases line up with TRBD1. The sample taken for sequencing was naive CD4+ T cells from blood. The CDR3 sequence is CASSLTGGDYGYTF. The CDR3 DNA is TGTGCCAGCAGCTTGACAGGGGGCGACTATGGCTACACCTTC.